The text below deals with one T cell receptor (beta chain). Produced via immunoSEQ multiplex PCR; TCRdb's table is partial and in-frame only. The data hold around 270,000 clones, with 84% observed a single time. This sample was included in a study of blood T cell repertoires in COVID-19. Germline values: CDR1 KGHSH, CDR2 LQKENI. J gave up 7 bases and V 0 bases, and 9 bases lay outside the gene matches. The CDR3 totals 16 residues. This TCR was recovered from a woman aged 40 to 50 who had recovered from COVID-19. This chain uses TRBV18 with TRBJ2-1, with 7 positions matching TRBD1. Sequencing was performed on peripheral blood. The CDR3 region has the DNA TGTGCCAGCTCACCACCGGGACAGTCAGGGGGTAATGAGCAGTTCTTC. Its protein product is CASSPPGQSGGNEQFF.